Presented here are 21 T cell receptor beta chains from one specimen sequenced in a study of shared clonotypes between healthy human individuals. This table comes from immunoSEQ multiplex PCR, and its TCRdb copy is limited to in-frame clones, with some not included. The table records some 1 million clones, approximately 72% of them present only once. Sequenced sample: memory CD4+ T cells sorted from blood. Indicated subset: CD45RA-negative fraction. The source of these receptors is a man between 18 and 35 years old in good health.

The chain links TRBV10-2 to TRBJ2-3; TRBD2 aligns across 8 bases. Looked up from germline, CDR1 is WSHSY and CDR2 is SAAADI. This CDR3 is built from 14 residues. V lost 6 bases to trimming and J lost 1 base; unmatched junction nucleotides: 3. The CDR3 region is CASSPAGGTDTQYF. The CDR3, as DNA: TGCGCCAGCAGCCCAGCGGGGGGCACAGATACGCAGTATTTT.

This clone was seen a single time. The chain uses TRBV15 and TRBJ2-2, with 7 bases aligning to TRBD1. Germline CDR1 LNHNV, CDR2 YYDKDF (reference sequence). This CDR3 is built from 13 residues. V lost 5 bases, J lost 5 bases, and 2 bases stayed unmatched. For the CDR3, the DNA is TGTGCCACCAGCGACAGGGTAACCGGGGAGCTGTTTTTT. The encoded protein is CATSDRVTGELFF.

V and J are TRBV6-1 and TRBJ1-2; maybe TRBD1 (6 bases). Germline CDR1 and CDR2: MNHNS and SASEGT. Trimming left V 3 bases short and J 3 bases short, with 8 bases between. The CDR3 totals 13 residues. The DNA for the CDR3 is TGTGCCAGCAGTGAGACAGGTCACTATGGCTACACCTTC. It yields the protein CASSETGHYGYTF.

The V gene is TRBV2, the J gene TRBJ1-1, with D unclear. The CDR3 extends over 12 amino acids. CDR1 and CDR2 from the germline V gene are SNHLY and FYNNEI. V was shortened by 6 bases and J by 4 bases, with 9 bases between the two germline ends. The CDR3: CASSVGATEAFF. The CDR3 DNA reads as TGTGCCAGCAGCGTGGGCGCCACTGAAGCTTTCTTT.

In its sample, this clone was seen a few times. The chain couples TRBV14 to TRBJ2-3; 8 nucleotides match TRBD2. This CDR3 contains 16 residues. Trimming removed 3 bases from V and 1 base from J; junction bases left unmatched: 6. Germline V gene sequence: CDR1 SGHDN, CDR2 FVKESK. The CDR3 region is CASSQGTRPGTDTQYF. As DNA, the CDR3 is TGTGCCAGCAGCCAGGGGACTAGGCCCGGCACAGATACGCAGTATTTT.

This clone was counted between two and nine times. Other DNA variants within this sample encode the same CDR3. This chain uses TRBV10-3 with TRBJ2-5; D is undetermined. V lost 0 bases, J lost 4 bases, and 9 bases lay in between. Germline lookup yields CDR1 ENHRY and CDR2 SYGVKD. The length of the CDR3 is 14 residues. The CDR3 protein is CAISESTSGETQYF. The CDR3 coding sequence is TGTGCCATCAGTGAGTCGACGTCAGGAGAGACCCAGTACTTC.

This clone was detected many times. The chain links TRBV30 to TRBJ1-5; D is unresolved. The ends were cut back, 8 bases at V and 2 bases at J, with 10 bases in the middle. The CDR3 extends over 12 amino acids. Germline CDR1 is GTSNPN and CDR2 is SVGIG (reference sequence). The CDR3 loop reads CARPSRNQPQHF. As DNA, the CDR3 is TGTGCCCGACCCAGCCGCAATCAGCCCCAGCATTTT.

This clone was picked up many times. The chain employs TRBV7-2 and TRBJ2-5; the D is unclear. This CDR3 region has 13 residues. Germline values: CDR1 SGHTA, CDR2 FQGNSA. Trimming removed 6 bases from V and 3 bases from J, with 11 bases in between. In DNA form, the CDR3 reads TGTGCCAGCAGTTACCAGACCAAAGAGACCCAGTACTTC. This gives the protein CASSYQTKETQYF.

The DNA for the CDR3 is TGTGCCAGCAGTGCCGGGACTAGCGCCAATGAGCAGTTCTTC. This sequence encodes CASSAGTSANEQFF. The rearrangement uses TRBV6-5 and TRBJ2-1, with 10 bases matching TRBD2. Trimming removed 5 bases from V and 6 bases from J; junction bases left unmatched: 4. Germline loops: CDR1 MNHEY, CDR2 SVGAGI. The CDR3 has 14 residues.

The gene calls are TRBV29-1 and TRBJ1-4, with TRBD1 as a possible D gene (6 bases). V gave up 6 bases and J gave up 3 bases, with 17 bases separating them. The CDR3 extends over 15 amino acids. Germline V gives CDR1 SQVTM, CDR2 ANQGSEA. The CDR3 nucleotides read TGCAGCGTGGCCTTGACGGGGGCAGCTAATGAAAAACTGTTTTTT. Residues: CSVALTGAANEKLFF. Full variable domain (rest looked up from reference TRBV29-1 and TRBJ1-4): SAVISQKPSRDICQRGTSLTIQCQVDSQVTMMFWYRQQPGQSLTLIATANQGSEATYESGFVIDKFPISRPNLTFSTLTVSNMSPEDSSIYLCSVALTGAANEKLFFGSGTQLSVL.

The chain employs TRBV2 and TRBJ2-1; 12 positions match TRBD2. With 1 base clipped from V and 4 bases from J, the junction kept 2 bases outside the gene matches. This CDR3 spans 16 amino acids. Germline CDR1 reads SNHLY; CDR2 reads FYNNEI. In DNA form, the CDR3 reads TGTGCCAGCAGTGAAGACGGACTAGCGGGGTACAATGAGCAGTTCTTC. Protein: CASSEDGLAGYNEQFF.

This clone was detected a few times. The chain recombines TRBV5-6 with TRBJ2-1, with D unclear. V lost 1 base and J 7 bases, leaving 9 bases between the germline ends. There are 13 residues in the CDR3. CDR1 is SGHDT, CDR2 YYEEEE, per germline. The CDR3 nucleotides read TGTGCCAGCAGCTTGCCCTACGGTAATGAGCAGTTCTTC. It codes for CASSLPYGNEQFF.

Concerning this clone: The same CDR3 can be traced to other DNA sequences in this sample. The chain carries TRBV5-4 and TRBJ2-1; 9 nucleotides match TRBD1. V gave up 5 bases and J gave up 2 bases; unmatched junction bases: 5. The CDR3 is 15 amino acids. The germline CDR1 and CDR2 sequences are SGHNT and YYREEE (reference sequence). This CDR3 reads CASSSRDRAYNEQFF. CDR3 nucleotides: TGTGCCAGCAGTTCTCGGGACAGGGCCTACAATGAGCAGTTCTTC.

In this sample, this clone turned up once. One base away lies a much larger clone, so this may be a sequencing read error. This chain links TRBV10-3 with TRBJ1-4; possibly TRBD1 for D (5 bases). The V and J ends lost 3 bases and 10 bases respectively, with 15 bases between them. The germline gives CDR1 ENHRY, CDR2 SYGVKD. There are 14 residues in the CDR3. The CDR3, as DNA: TGTGCCATCAGTGACGGACTCACTGGGGGAAAACTGTTTTTT. Encoded protein: CAISDGLTGGKLFF.

The V and J genes are TRBV19 and TRBJ1-2; the D gene is possibly TRBD1 (6 bases). Between the trimmed V and J ends, which lost 3 bases and 2 bases, there was a span of 16 bases. Per the germline V gene, CDR1 is LNHDA and CDR2 is SQIVND (reference sequence). The CDR3 totals 16 residues. CDR3 bases: TGTGCCAGTAGTATCGGGTCGGGCAGGGGAAACTATGGCTACACCTTC. Translation gives CASSIGSGRGNYGYTF.

V and J are TRBV27 and TRBJ2-1, with D hard to call. CDR1 MNHEY and CDR2 SMNVEV come from the germline V gene (reference sequence). V was clipped by 2 bases and J by 7 bases, with 12 bases between them. The CDR3 spans 14 residues. The CDR3 DNA sequence: TGTGCCAGCAGTTTAGATGAGGTTAGGAATGAGCAGTTCTTC. This translates into CASSLDEVRNEQFF.

To note about this clone: This sample includes further DNA sequences coding for the same CDR3. The V call is TRBV5-1, the J call TRBJ1-1; no clear D. Trimming cost V 1 base and J 1 base, with 8 bases left between them. Germline assignment: CDR1 SGHRS and CDR2 YFSETQ. The CDR3 sequence is 14 residues long. In DNA, the CDR3 is TGCGCCAGCAGCTTGCGACCGACGAACACTGAAGCTTTCTTT. Translated: CASSLRPTNTEAFF. Full variable domain (rest looked up from reference TRBV5-1 and TRBJ1-1): KAGVTQTPRYLIKTRGQQVTLSCSPISGHRSVSWYQQTPGQGLQFLFEYFSETQRNKGNFPGRFSGRQFSNSRSEMNVSTLELGDSALYLCASSLRPTNTEAFFGQGTRLTVV.

The chain uses TRBV13 and TRBJ2-3; tentative D call: TRBD1 (5 bases). Germline V lookup: CDR1 PRHDT, CDR2 FYEKMQ (reference sequence). The CDR3 consists of 19 residues. The V end was cut by 5 bases, the J end by 2 bases, with 26 bases between. CDR3 amino acids: CASSPPNLDRTLSTDTQYF. The CDR3 DNA is TGTGCCAGCAGCCCCCCGAACCTCGACAGAACTCTCTCCACAGATACGCAGTATTTT.

V gene TRBV14 combines with J gene TRBJ1-5, with TRBD1 as a possible D gene (6 bases). Germline lookup yields CDR1 SGHDN and CDR2 FVKESK. Trimming removed 0 bases from V and 3 bases from J, with 15 bases in between. CDR3 length: 17 residues. CDR3 in amino acids: CASSQDSDRRANQPQHF. CDR3 nucleotide sequence: TGTGCCAGCAGCCAAGATTCGGACAGAAGAGCCAATCAGCCCCAGCATTTT.

This clone was picked up a small number of times. This chain links TRBV7-9 with TRBJ1-4; 10 nucleotides agree with TRBD1. The CDR3 contains 16 residues. The V segment lost 4 bases and the J segment 10 bases; nucleotides outside the gene matches: 12. The germline V gene has CDR1 SEHNR and CDR2 FQNEAQ (reference sequence). In DNA, the CDR3 is TGTGCCAGCAGCTCTACCCTGGGACAGGGGTTTGGAAAACTGTTTTTT. It codes for CASSSTLGQGFGKLFF.

The V gene is TRBV2, the J gene TRBJ2-3; no definite D call. The V gene lost 4 bases and the J gene lost 5 bases, with 7 bases spanning the gap. The CDR3 is made up of 12 amino acids. Per the germline V gene, CDR1 is SNHLY and CDR2 is FYNNEI. CDR3 nucleotides: TGTGCCAGCAGTGTAACTGTAGATACGCAGTATTTT. It specifies CASSVTVDTQYF.